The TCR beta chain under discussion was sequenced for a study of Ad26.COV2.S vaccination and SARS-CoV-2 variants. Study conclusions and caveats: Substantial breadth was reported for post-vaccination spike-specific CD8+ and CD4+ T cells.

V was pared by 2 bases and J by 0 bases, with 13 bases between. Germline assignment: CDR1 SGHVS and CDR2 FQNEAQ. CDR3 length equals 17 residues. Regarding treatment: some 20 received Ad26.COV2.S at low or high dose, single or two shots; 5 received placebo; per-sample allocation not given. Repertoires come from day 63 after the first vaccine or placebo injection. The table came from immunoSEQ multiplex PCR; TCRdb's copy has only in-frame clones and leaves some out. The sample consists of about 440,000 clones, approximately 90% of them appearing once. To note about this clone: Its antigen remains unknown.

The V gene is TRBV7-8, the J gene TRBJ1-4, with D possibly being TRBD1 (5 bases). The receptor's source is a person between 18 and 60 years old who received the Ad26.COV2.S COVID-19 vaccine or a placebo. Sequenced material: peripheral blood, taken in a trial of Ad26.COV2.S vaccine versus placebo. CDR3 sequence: CASSLRVQAATNEKLFF. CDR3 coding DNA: TGTGCCAGCAGCTTACGCGTACAGGCTGCAACTAATGAAAAACTGTTTTTT.